This T cell receptor (beta chain) was sequenced during a study of T cell responses to AZD1222 COVID-19 vaccine. This CDR3 comprises 13 residues. V was trimmed by 3 bases and J by 5 bases, leaving 5 bases between them. Germline CDR1 and CDR2: LGHDT and YNNKEL (reference sequence). Broader study findings: Nearly half of unique spike-specific TCRs reportedly avoided B.1.351 and B.1.1.7 mutated regions. With dominance at 160-218 and 743-854, vaccine-associated CD4 TCRs spanned spike. Spike-specific TCR breadth and depth both grew after two AZD1222 doses. Every sample of the repertoires postdated the peak T cell response.

The method was immunoSEQ multiplex PCR; TCRdb's version includes in-frame clones alone and lacks a portion of them. This table holds under 200,000 clones, 85% to 95% found once. Of note for this clone: The antigen remains undetermined.

The chain employs TRBV3-1 (or the pseudogene TRBV3-2) and TRBJ1-6; D is unclear. The specimen was peripheral blood, collected 28 days after the second dose of the MenACWY control vaccine. This sequence was found in an adult who received the MenACWY meningococcal vaccine as a control. The CDR3 sequence is CASSHWDNSPLHF. CDR3 in DNA: TGTGCCAGCAGCCACTGGGATAATTCACCCCTCCACTTT.